The 10 T cell receptor beta chains in this list originate from one sample, sequenced in a study of tumor and adjacent non-tumor tissue in lung cancer. This sample's RNA came from whole unsorted tissue. The library came from three nested PCR rounds adapted from ARM-PCR protocols. In TCRdb, the multiplex PCR reads were re-called with MiXCR into one record per CDR3 protein. The sample contains more than 85,000 distinct CDR3 sequences, 75% of which appear only once. The specimen was lung tumor tissue. All receptors derive from a woman aged 60-75 years with non-small cell lung cancer.

Comment on this clonotype: It is likely a read error, because the conserved phenylalanine at the end of the CDR3 is missing. This chain uses TRBV20-1 with TRBJ2-4; D not resolved. The CDR3 length is 15 residues. CDR1 is DFQATT, CDR2 SNEGSKA, per germline (reference sequence). For the CDR3, the DNA is TGCACTGTCTCGTCAATAGGGCTAGCCAAAAACATTCAGTACTTA. Translating gives CTVSSIGLAKNIQYL.

Comments on this clonotype: A much more abundant neighbour one base away suggests this may be a read error. The CDR3 carries no conserved terminal phenylalanine or tryptophan, so it likely arises from a read error. The V and J genes are TRBV4-3 and TRBJ2-5; TRBD1 matches at 7 bases. In germline, CDR1 is LGHNA, CDR2 YSLEER. Trimming took 2 bases from V and 5 from J; bases not matched to a gene: 8. The CDR3 runs to 15 residues. The CDR3 DNA reads as TGCGCCAGCAGCCAAAGAACGACAGGGTGGGAGACCCAGTACTTA. This gives the protein CASSQRTTGWETQYL.

On this clonotype: It may be a read error: a sequence one base away is much more abundant. V is TRBV24-1 and J is TRBJ2-2, with D uncertain. The germline V gene encodes CDR1 KGHDR and CDR2 SFDVKD. The CDR3 loop spans 15 amino acids. Trimming stripped 7 bases from V and 1 base from J, with 12 bases between. For the CDR3, the DNA is TGTGCCACCAGCTCCCAAAAAGAGAACACCGGGGAGCTGTTTTTT. Protein: CATSSQKENTGELFF.

About this clonotype: The junction does not match germline at one end; this may be a read error. This chain links TRBV11-3 with TRBJ1-1, with no clear D. Germline V gene data show CDR1 as SGHNT and CDR2 as YENEEA. The CDR3 consists of 14 residues. Written as DNA, the CDR3 is TGTGGCAGCAAGCTGGAGGCTTCGAACACTGAAGCTTTCTTT. Translated: CGSKLEASNTEAFF.

This clonotype has only one observation. Just one base apart from a much larger clone, this may be a read error. This chain connects TRBV6-6 to TRBJ2-4, with D possibly TRBD2 on 5 matching bases. Trimming removed 5 bases at V and 0 bases at J, with 14 bases between. This CDR3 has 16 amino acids. Germline CDR1 is MNHNY and CDR2 is SVGAGI (reference sequence). The CDR3 sequence: CASSQIRERAKNIQYF. The CDR3, as DNA: TGTGCCAGCAGTCAAATCCGGGAAAGAGCCAAAAACATTCAGTACTTC.

Turning to this clonotype: The junction departs from germline at one end; a sequencing error may be responsible. In DNA, the CDR3 is TGTGCCAGCAGTTTCAGGGGAGACGCCAAAAAGATTCCGTACTTC. As protein: CASSFRGDAKKIPYF. The J gene is TRBJ2-4, the V gene TRBV12-3 or TRBV12-4, with a possible D match to TRBD1 (6 bases). The length of the CDR3 is 15 residues.

With regard to this clonotype: The conserved final phenylalanine or tryptophan is absent from the CDR3, which likely points to a read error. V is TRBV6-2 or TRBV6-3 and J is TRBJ1-2; 10 bases map to TRBD1. This CDR3 is built from 14 residues. J lost 5 bases, V lost 6 bases, and 6 bases had no gene match. Germline CDR1 reads MNHEY; CDR2 reads SVGEGT. CDR3 nucleotides: TGTGCCAGCAGGTGCGCGGGACAGGGGTATGGCTACACCATC. The encoded protein is CASRCAGQGYGYTI.

As concerns this clonotype: This may be a read error: a much more frequent sequence differs by one nucleotide. The chain is built from TRBV7-2 and TRBJ2-7, with a weak D call TRBD2 (6 bases). Germline values: CDR1 SGHTA, CDR2 FQGNSA. There are 15 residues in the CDR3. CDR3 nucleotide sequence: TGTGCCAACAGCCCCACCCGGGACTCTTACTACGAGCAGTACTTC. It codes for CANSPTRDSYYEQYF. Full variable domain (remainder filled in from reference TRBV7-2 and TRBJ2-7): GAGVSQSPSNKVTEKGKDVELRCDPISGHTALYWYRQSLGQGLEFLIYFQGNSAPDKSGLPSDRFSAERTGGSVSTLTIQRTQQEDSAVYLCANSPTRDSYYEQYFGPGTRLTVT.

This clonotype was found many times. This chain links TRBV20-1 with TRBJ2-1; D is undetermined. The CDR3 spans 12 residues. V lost 3 bases and J lost 6, with 9 bases in between. Germline loops: CDR1 DFQATT, CDR2 SNEGSKA (reference sequence). For the CDR3, the DNA is TGCAGTGCTAGTAGTTTGGGCAATGAGCAGTTCTTC. This translates into CSASSLGNEQFF.

DNA of the CDR3: TGCGCCAACATCCGGCACCGGGACTCACAAGAGACCCAGTACTTC. Protein: CANIRHRDSQETQYF. The chain links TRBV4-3 to TRBJ2-5; maybe TRBD2 (6 bases). The length of the CDR3 is 15 residues. Germline assignment: CDR1 LGHNA and CDR2 YSLEER. V was pared by 10 bases and J by 2 bases, with 20 bases between.